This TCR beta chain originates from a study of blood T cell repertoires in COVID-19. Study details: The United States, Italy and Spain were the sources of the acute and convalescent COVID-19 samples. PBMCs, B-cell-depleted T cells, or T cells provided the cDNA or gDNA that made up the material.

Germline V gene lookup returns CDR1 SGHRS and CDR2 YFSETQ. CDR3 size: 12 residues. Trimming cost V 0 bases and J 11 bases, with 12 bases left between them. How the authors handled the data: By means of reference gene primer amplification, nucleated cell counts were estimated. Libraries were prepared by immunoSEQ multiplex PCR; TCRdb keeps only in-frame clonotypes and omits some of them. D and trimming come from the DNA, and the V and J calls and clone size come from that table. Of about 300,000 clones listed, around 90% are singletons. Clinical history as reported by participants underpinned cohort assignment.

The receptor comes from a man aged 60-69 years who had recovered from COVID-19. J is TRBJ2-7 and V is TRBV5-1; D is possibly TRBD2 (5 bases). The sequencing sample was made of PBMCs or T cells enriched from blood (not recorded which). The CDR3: CASSLAGDWKYF. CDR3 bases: TGCGCCAGCAGCTTGGCCGGGGATTGGAAGTACTTC. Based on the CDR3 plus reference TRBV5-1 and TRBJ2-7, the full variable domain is KAGVTQTPRYLIKTRGQQVTLSCSPISGHRSVSWYQQTPGQGLQFLFEYFSETQRNKGNFPGRFSGRQFSNSRSEMNVSTLELGDSALYLCASSLAGDWKYFGPGTRLTVT.